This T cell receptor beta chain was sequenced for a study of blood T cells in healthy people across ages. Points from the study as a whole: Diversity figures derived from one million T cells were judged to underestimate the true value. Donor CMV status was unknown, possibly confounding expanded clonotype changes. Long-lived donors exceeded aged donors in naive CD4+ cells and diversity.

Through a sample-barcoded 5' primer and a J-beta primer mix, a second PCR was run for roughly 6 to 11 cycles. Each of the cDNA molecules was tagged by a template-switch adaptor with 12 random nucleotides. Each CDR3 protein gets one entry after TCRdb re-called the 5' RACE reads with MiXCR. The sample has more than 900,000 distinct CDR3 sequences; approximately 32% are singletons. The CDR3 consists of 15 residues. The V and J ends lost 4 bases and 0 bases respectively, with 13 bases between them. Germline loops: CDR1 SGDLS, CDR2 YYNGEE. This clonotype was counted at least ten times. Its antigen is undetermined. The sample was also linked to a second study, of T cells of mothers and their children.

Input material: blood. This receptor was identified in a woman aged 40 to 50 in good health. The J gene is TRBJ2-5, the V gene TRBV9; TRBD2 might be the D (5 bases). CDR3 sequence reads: CASSSMGGHQETQYF. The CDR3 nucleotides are TGTGCCAGCAGCTCAATGGGCGGGCACCAAGAGACCCAGTACTTC.